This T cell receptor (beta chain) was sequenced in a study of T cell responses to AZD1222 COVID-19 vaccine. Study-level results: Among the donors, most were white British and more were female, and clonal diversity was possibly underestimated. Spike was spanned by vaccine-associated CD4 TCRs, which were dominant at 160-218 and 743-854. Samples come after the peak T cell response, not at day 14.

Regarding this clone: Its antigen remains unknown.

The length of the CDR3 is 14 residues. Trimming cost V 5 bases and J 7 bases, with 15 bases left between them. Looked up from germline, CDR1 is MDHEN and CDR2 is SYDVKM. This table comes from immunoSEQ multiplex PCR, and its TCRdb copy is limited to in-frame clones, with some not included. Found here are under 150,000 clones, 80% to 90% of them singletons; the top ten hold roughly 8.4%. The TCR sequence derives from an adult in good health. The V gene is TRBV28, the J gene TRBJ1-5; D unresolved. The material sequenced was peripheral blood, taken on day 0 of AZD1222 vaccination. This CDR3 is CASSPGQRAQPQHF. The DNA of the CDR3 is TGTGCCAGCAGTCCTGGGCAGCGAGCCCAGCCCCAGCATTTT. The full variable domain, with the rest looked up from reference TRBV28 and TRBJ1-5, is DVKVTQSSRYLVKRTGEKVFLECVQDMDHENMFWYRQDPGLGLRLIYFSYDVKMKEKGDIPEGYSVSREKKERFSLILESASTNQTSMYLCASSPGQRAQPQHFGDGTRLSIL.